This T cell receptor (beta chain) stems from a study of siplizumab effects on memory and regulatory T cells. Findings and limits, study-wide: Alloreactive sequences traceable to unstimulated CD4+ memory cells declined significantly under siplizumab. Treg origin accounted for an average of roughly 70% of mappable alloreactive CD4+ clones with siplizumab and roughly 26% in controls.

V was pared by 2 bases and J by 5 bases, with 7 bases between. Germline V gene sequence: CDR1 SQVTM, CDR2 ANQGSEA. The CDR3 totals 12 residues. Some clones are missing from TCRdb's copy, which holds only in-frame ones; the method was immunoSEQ multiplex PCR. The data show some 100,000 clones, with roughly 94% seen just once and around 0.75% held by the top ten. On this clone: Its antigen is undetermined.

Sequenced: Tregs sorted from blood. This TCR derives from a human donor in good health. J is TRBJ2-1 and V is TRBV29-1; D may be TRBD1 (6 bases). The DNA of the CDR3 is TGCAGCGTTGAACCAGGGGACAATGAGCAGTTCTTC. Its protein product is CSVEPGDNEQFF.